Sequencing of this T cell receptor (beta chain) was carried out in a study of cytomegalovirus exposure and HLA in healthy donors. On the study more broadly: Among the approximately 420 donors who were genotyped, over 70% fell in the genetic ancestry cluster that is associated with self-reported Caucasian donors.

General study findings and limits: Reported performance of the classifier showed diagnosis of cytomegalovirus status with high specificity and sensitivity. Reportedly, a later analysis found an Asian-associated ancestry cluster had fewer N-insertions than the approximately 600-donor mean.

Trimming removed 5 bases from V and 6 bases from J, with 10 bases in between. CDR1 and CDR2 (germline): SGHTA, FQGNSA. The CDR3 consists of 12 residues. At the time of sampling, donors were nominally healthy, though unrecorded immune exposures were likely. The primer mix had 60 Vbeta and 13 Jbeta primers. The repertoire was sequenced with immunoSEQ multiplex PCR; TCRdb's copy has only in-frame clones and lacks some. The table includes about 160,000 clones, roughly 80% detected once. On this clone itself: Its specificity is not known.

The rearrangement uses TRBV7-2 and TRBJ1-1; D not certain. This clonotype was sampled from a male donor in good health and CMV-seropositive. The sample taken for sequencing was PBMCs. The CDR3 loop reads CASSPHAAEAFF. The CDR3 DNA reads TGTGCCAGCAGCCCCCATGCAGCTGAAGCTTTCTTT.